The 30 T cell receptor beta chains reported below all come from one sample, sequenced in a study of T cell responses to AZD1222 COVID-19 vaccine. Libraries were prepared by immunoSEQ multiplex PCR; TCRdb keeps only in-frame clonotypes and omits some of them. Of more than 140,000 clones listed, over 85% were seen once; the top ten hold approximately 0.9%. The sample in question was peripheral blood, obtained on day 0 of MenACWY control vaccination. These receptors were collected from an adult in good health.

The chain joins TRBV28 to TRBJ1-1; D gene ambiguous. Trimming cost V 4 bases and J 0 bases, with 3 bases left between them. Looked up from germline, CDR1 is MDHEN and CDR2 is SYDVKM. The CDR3 loop spans 12 amino acids. The CDR3 nucleotides are TGTGCCAGCAGTTCAGTGAACACTGAAGCTTTCTTT. Translation: CASSSVNTEAFF.

Only one count was recorded for this clone. V is TRBV18 and J is TRBJ1-1, with 8 bases fitting TRBD1. Unmatched junction bases numbered 10, after V lost 5 bases and J lost 11 bases. This CDR3 is built from 13 residues. Germline V gives CDR1 KGHSH, CDR2 LQKENI. The CDR3 loop is CASSEGQGQVAFF. The CDR3 DNA reads TGTGCCAGCTCAGAAGGACAGGGACAGGTGGCTTTCTTT. Full variable domain (remainder filled in from reference TRBV18 and TRBJ1-1): NAGVMQNPRHLVRRRGQEARLRCSPMKGHSHVYWYRQLPEEGLKFMVYLQKENIIDESGMPKERFSAEFPKEGPSILRIQQVVRGDSAAYFCASSEGQGQVAFFGQGTRLTVV.

The chain recombines TRBV24-1 with TRBJ1-1; 7 bases are a match to TRBD1. The germline gives CDR1 KGHDR, CDR2 SFDVKD. CDR3 length: 12 residues. Trimming removed 4 bases from V and 11 bases from J; junction bases left unmatched: 6. The CDR3 sequence: CATSDYRGAAFF. CDR3 bases: TGTGCCACCAGTGACTACAGGGGAGCGGCTTTCTTT.

The chain employs TRBV12-5 and TRBJ2-7, with D uncertain. V lost 3 bases and J lost 6, with 9 bases in between. The CDR3 spans 12 residues. Germline CDR1 reads LGHNT; CDR2 reads FRNRAP. CDR3: CASGFKSSEQYF. CDR3 DNA sequence: TGTGCTAGTGGTTTTAAGAGTTCCGAGCAGTACTTC.

CDR3: CASSPGRGAYNEQFF. DNA of the CDR3: TGTGCCAGCAGCCCCGGTAGGGGGGCCTACAATGAGCAGTTCTTC. The chain uses TRBV7-7 and TRBJ2-1, with D possibly being TRBD1 or TRBD2 (6 bases each). V lost 5 bases to trimming and J lost 2 bases, with 13 bases between them. Germline V gene sequence: CDR1 SSHAT, CDR2 FNYEAQ (reference sequence). This CDR3 has 15 amino acids.

The chain employs TRBV11-2 and TRBJ1-2; no clear D. This CDR3 contains 14 residues. Trimming removed 1 base from V and 4 bases from J, with 10 bases in between. CDR1 is SGHAT and CDR2 is FQNNGV in the germline V gene. CDR3 residues: CASSLVAGSYGYTF. In nucleotides, the CDR3 is TGTGCCAGCAGCTTAGTAGCGGGGTCCTATGGCTACACCTTC.

J is TRBJ1-2 and V is TRBV6-5; 9 bases fit TRBD1. This CDR3 contains 14 residues. CDR1 is MNHEY and CDR2 is SVGAGI in the germline V gene. V shed 6 bases and J 3 bases; nucleotides not matched to a gene: 5. CDR3 in DNA: TGTGCCAGCAGCACAGGGGGCTTCGACTATGGCTACACCTTC. It is translated as CASSTGGFDYGYTF.

The chain is built from TRBV25-1 and TRBJ1-3, with D hard to call. Germline V gives CDR1 MGHDK, CDR2 SYGVNS. V shed 9 bases and J shed 0 bases, with 12 bases lying between them. There are 14 residues in the CDR3. This CDR3 is CASRAFGSGNTIYF. For the CDR3, the DNA is TGTGCCAGTCGGGCATTCGGCTCTGGAAACACCATATATTTT.

The V call is TRBV24-1, the J call TRBJ2-1; D is undetermined. The V and J ends lost 4 bases and 4 bases respectively, with 13 bases between them. The CDR3 contains 15 residues. Germline V CDR1 and CDR2: KGHDR, SFDVKD. The CDR3 region is CATSDSRLVYNEQFF. The CDR3 DNA reads as TGTGCCACCAGTGACAGCAGGCTCGTTTACAATGAGCAGTTCTTC.

This chain uses TRBV11-2 with TRBJ1-1; possibly TRBD1 for D (5 bases). Germline assignment: CDR1 SGHAT and CDR2 FQNNGV. Trimming took 0 bases from V and 10 from J, leaving 18 bases between them. This CDR3 comprises 15 residues. CDR3 sequence reads: CASSLEGFRAPGAFF. CDR3 DNA sequence: TGTGCCAGCAGCTTAGAAGGGTTCAGGGCCCCGGGAGCTTTCTTT.

This chain connects TRBV5-6 to TRBJ1-6; 7 positions agree with TRBD1. The CDR3 covers 14 residues. Germline V lookup: CDR1 SGHDT, CDR2 YYEEEE. V lost 3 bases and J lost 7; bases outside the gene matches: 4. CDR3 region: CASSSLGGNSPLHF. The CDR3 coding sequence is TGTGCCAGCAGCTCCCTAGGGGGCAATTCACCCCTCCACTTT.

CDR3 nucleotides: TGTGCCTGGAGTGTCATACTGTGGGAAAAACTGTTTTTT. Its protein product is CAWSVILWEKLFF. The chain joins TRBV30 to TRBJ1-4; D unclear. Per the germline V gene, CDR1 is GTSNPN and CDR2 is SVGIG (reference sequence). This CDR3 comprises 13 residues. Trimming stripped 0 bases from V and 8 bases from J, with 10 bases between.

The chain carries TRBV25-1 and TRBJ2-1; no clear D gene. CDR1 and CDR2 (germline): MGHDK, SYGVNS. This CDR3 has 13 amino acids. Trimming took off 2 bases at V and 6 bases at J, with 8 bases between the two ends. The DNA for the CDR3 is TGTGCCAGCAGTGAACCGAAGGGCAATGAGCAGTTCTTC. Amino acids: CASSEPKGNEQFF.

The chain links TRBV6-4 to TRBJ2-2, with TRBD2 as a possible D gene (6 bases). The CDR3 is 14 amino acids. Deletions cut 5 bases from V and 6 bases from J, with 13 bases between. CDR1 and CDR2 (germline): MRHNA, SNTAGT. The CDR3 DNA is TGTGCCAGCAGTACGGGGGATGGTTCCGGGGAGCTGTTTTTT. It specifies CASSTGDGSGELFF.

This clone came up once. The chain combines TRBV7-9 with TRBJ1-5, with 9 bases that match TRBD1. The CDR3 consists of 15 residues. The V segment lost 6 bases and the J segment 7 bases; nucleotides outside the gene matches: 10. Looked up from germline, CDR1 is SEHNR and CDR2 is FQNEAQ (reference sequence). CDR3: CASSPLATGGQPQHF. In nucleotides, the CDR3 is TGTGCCAGCAGTCCCCTCGCTACAGGGGGCCAGCCCCAGCATTTT.

J is TRBJ2-3 and V is TRBV21-1; the table's D gene call, TRBD2, was not cross checked with the DNA. TRBV21-1 is given as a pseudogene. CDR3 length: 17 amino acids. The CDR3 DNA reads TGTGCCAGCAGCAAAACTAGCGCCCCAGAGGGAGCAGATACGCAGTATTTT. It encodes CASSKTSAPEGADTQYF.

The chain employs TRBV5-1 and TRBJ1-1; D is undetermined. V dropped 0 bases and J dropped 1 base, with 7 bases sitting between them. This CDR3 region has 14 residues. Germline V CDR1 and CDR2: SGHRS, YFSETQ. The CDR3 region is CASSLGVGNTEAFF. CDR3 DNA sequence: TGCGCCAGCAGCTTGGGGGTAGGGAACACTGAAGCTTTCTTT.

This chain links TRBV19 with TRBJ1-5, with D uncertain. The CDR3 spans 15 residues. Per germline, CDR1 LNHDA and CDR2 SQIVND (reference sequence). V dropped 0 bases and J dropped 2 bases, with 8 bases sitting between them. Here the CDR3 reads CASSIEGFGNQPQHF. The DNA for the CDR3 is TGTGCCAGTAGTATAGAGGGATTTGGCAATCAGCCCCAGCATTTT.

The genes are TRBV5-1 and TRBJ2-1; D possibly corresponds to TRBD2 (5 bases). The CDR3 has 12 residues. The germline V gene has CDR1 SGHRS and CDR2 YFSETQ. V dropped 6 bases and J dropped 6 bases, with 10 bases sitting between them. The CDR3 DNA follows: TGCGCCAGCACCTTTGAGGGCAATGAGCAGTTCTTC. This encodes CASTFEGNEQFF.

V gene TRBV24-1 combines with J gene TRBJ2-5; 8 nucleotides align to TRBD1. V trimming: 1 base; J trimming: 10 bases; junction bases outside the gene matches: 1. The CDR3 consists of 12 residues. Germline CDR1 and CDR2: KGHDR and SFDVKD. Written as DNA, the CDR3 is TGTGCCACCAGTGATTTACAGGGGGTCCAGTACTTC. Amino acid sequence: CATSDLQGVQYF.

V gene TRBV9 combines with J gene TRBJ2-5; D is uncertain. Trimming pared 0 bases from V and 4 bases from J, leaving 4 bases between. There are 12 residues in the CDR3. Germline V gene sequence: CDR1 SGDLS, CDR2 YYNGEE. The CDR3 reads CASSVGGETQYF. For the CDR3, the DNA is TGTGCCAGCAGCGTAGGAGGAGAGACCCAGTACTTC.

The chain combines TRBV6-5 with TRBJ1-1; D gene unclear. Trimming left V 2 bases short and J 7 bases short, with 11 bases between. Germline V lookup: CDR1 MNHEY, CDR2 SVGAGI. The CDR3 consists of 13 residues. This chain's CDR3 is CASSYRRDLEAFF. DNA of the CDR3: TGTGCCAGCAGTTACCGGCGGGATCTTGAAGCTTTCTTT.

This clone showed up just once. This chain uses TRBV13 with TRBJ2-2; tentatively, D is TRBD1 (5 bases). Germline assignment: CDR1 PRHDT and CDR2 FYEKMQ (reference sequence). Trimming cost V 3 bases and J 7 bases, with 12 bases left between them. CDR3 length equals 14 residues. Written as DNA, the CDR3 is TGTGCCAGCAGCTTTCAGGGTGGTGGCGGGGAGCTGTTTTTT. This codes for CASSFQGGGGELFF.

The chain carries TRBV7-2 and TRBJ1-5; D remains unclear. The ends were cut back, 1 base at V and 7 bases at J, with 8 bases in the middle. Germline-derived CDR1 and CDR2 are SGHTA and FQGNSA. The CDR3 runs 13 residues. The CDR3 DNA reads TGTGCCAGCAGCTTAGGGGTGTCCCAGCCCCAGCATTTT. Its translation: CASSLGVSQPQHF.

This clone appeared a few times. One end of the junction fails to match germline, which may point to a read error. The V and J genes are TRBV5-4 and TRBJ2-5; tentatively, D is TRBD1 (5 bases). From germline, CDR1 is SGHNT and CDR2 YYREEE (reference sequence). This CDR3 contains 11 residues. CDR3 loop: CASSLEGILHF. DNA for the CDR3: TGTGCCAGCAGCTTGGAGGGGATCCTCCACTTC.

This chain joins TRBV10-1 and TRBJ2-2; the D is unclear. CDR1 is WNHNN, CDR2 SYGVQD, per germline (reference sequence). Trimming took 0 bases from V and 8 from J, leaving 10 bases between them. The CDR3 consists of 14 residues. CDR3: CASSESWEAGELFF. The CDR3 DNA is TGCGCCAGCAGTGAGTCTTGGGAAGCGGGGGAGCTGTTTTTT.

This chain connects TRBV6-1 to TRBJ1-2; D gene unclear. The V gene lost 3 bases and the J gene lost 0 bases, with 14 bases spanning the gap. Germline V CDR1 and CDR2: MNHNS, SASEGT. This CDR3 spans 16 amino acids. The CDR3 nucleotides read TGTGCCAGCAGTGAGGCGGCCGGGATCACTAACTATGGCTACACCTTC. This encodes CASSEAAGITNYGYTF.

The J gene is TRBJ1-6, the V gene TRBV6-4; D is perhaps TRBD1 (5 bases). The V and J ends lost 2 bases and 6 bases respectively, with 11 bases between them. This CDR3 is 15 amino acids long. Germline loops: CDR1 MRHNA, CDR2 SNTAGT. The CDR3 bases are TGTGCCAGCAGTGACACCGGGACCAGTAATTCACCCCTCCACTTT. Protein sequence: CASSDTGTSNSPLHF.

Here the CDR3 DNA reads TGTGCCAGCAGCGTAGATGGACAGCAATATCAGCCCCAGCATTTT. Translation: CASSVDGQQYQPQHF. The chain joins TRBV9 to TRBJ1-5, with D possibly TRBD1 on 6 matching bases. The germline V and J ends were trimmed by 0 bases and 5 bases, with 12 bases remaining between them. The CDR3 consists of 15 residues. Germline lookup yields CDR1 SGDLS and CDR2 YYNGEE.

The rearrangement uses TRBV7-8 and TRBJ1-2; D perhaps matches TRBD1 (6 bases). Germline V gene sequence: CDR1 SGHVS, CDR2 FQNEAQ. The CDR3 has 16 residues. V lost 4 bases and J lost 8, with 23 bases in between. In DNA, the CDR3 is TGTGCCAGCAGCTCAGGGGAAGGGACGCCCCTTGGGGGCTACACCTTC. Encoded protein: CASSSGEGTPLGGYTF.